This T cell receptor (beta chain) is from a study of beta chain features in type 1 diabetes. Only one heparinised blood draw was taken per donor, and its volume averaged approximately 0.11 L. As every portion of the isolated RNA was reverse transcribed, the sequencing read expressed TCRB transcripts. The repertoire was sequenced with immunoSEQ multiplex PCR; TCRdb's copy has only in-frame clones and lacks some. The data hold 500,000 to 850,000 clones, with more than 13% observed a single time. Comment on this clone: What it binds is not known.

Broader study findings: A potential PCR bias toward shorter templates would be equal in patient and control samples. TCRB CDR3 length was moderately but significantly reduced in all four CD4+ subsets of Type 1 diabetes patients. Across patients, naive, central memory and Treg TCRB repertoires exhibited apparently greater similarity than was observed across healthy donors.

This CDR3 has 15 residues. Germline V CDR1 and CDR2: LGHNA, YNFKEQ. V lost 4 bases, J lost 1 base, and 13 bases lay in between. The receptor was derived from a man aged 18-30 years with type 1 diabetes. The chain couples TRBV4-2 to TRBJ1-1; a weak D match, TRBD1 (5 bases). Sequencing was carried out using naive CD4+ T cells from blood. For the CDR3, the DNA is TGTGCCAGCAGCCTCTCGGGAGGGGAGAACACTGAAGCTTTCTTT. Translation: CASSLSGGENTEAFF.